The clone carrying this TCR beta chain has just a few counts. Its antigen is unknown. Germline V lookup: CDR1 MNHNY, CDR2 SVGAGI (reference sequence). CDR3 length equals 16 residues. J was trimmed by 4 bases and V by 11 bases; bases with no gene match: 15. It was with 60 Vbeta and 13 Jbeta primers that the PCR ran. Sequencing used immunoSEQ multiplex PCR; TCRdb keeps in-frame clones, though not all of them. This table has 100,000 to 150,000 clones, approximately 87% appearing once. The data were taken from a study of cytomegalovirus exposure and HLA in healthy donors. The study's findings and limits: The study designated over 150 TCR beta chains cytomegalovirus-associated.

The source material was PBMCs. This TCR came from a young man in good health and CMV-seropositive. The chain employs TRBV6-6 and TRBJ2-5, with 11 bases that match TRBD1. The CDR3 loop reads CASTSGTGGRGETQYF. In DNA form, the CDR3 reads TGTGCCTCCACCTCCGGGACAGGGGGTCGTGGAGAGACCCAGTACTTC.